These 9 T cell receptor beta chains were all obtained from the same sample, sequenced in a study of T-cell reconstitution after alpha-beta-depleted transplantation in children. The authors prepared the TCRbeta library with unique molecular identifiers. TCRdb used MiXCR to reprocess the PCR reads, holding one entry per CDR3 protein. Found here are 120,000 or so distinct CDR3 sequences, about 9.4% of them singletons; the top ten hold about 7.3%. Source: PBMCs from the stem cell graft donor, taken from the stem cell graft. These TCRs come from a human donor who donated a stem cell graft to a child with acute lymphoblastic leukemia.

In this sample, this clonotype turned up a few times. V usage is TRBV3-1 and J usage is TRBJ2-2, with a possible D match to TRBD1 (5 bases). Germline values: CDR1 LGHDT, CDR2 YNNKEL (reference sequence). The CDR3 is 16 amino acids. Between the trimmed V and J ends, which lost 2 bases and 3 bases, there was a span of 13 bases. CDR3 loop: CASSQSGRIDTGELFF. The DNA for the CDR3 is TGTGCCAGCAGCCAATCAGGGCGGATAGACACCGGGGAGCTGTTTTTT. The variable domain in full, with the rest retrieved from reference TRBV3-1 and TRBJ2-2, is DTAVSQTPKYLVTQMGNDKSIKCEQNLGHDTMYWYKQDSKKFLKIMFSYNNKELIINETVPNRFSPKSPDKAHLNLHINSLELGDSAVYFCASSQSGRIDTGELFFGEGSRLTVL.

The chain is built from TRBV20-1 and TRBJ1-4, with no clear D. The V gene lost 1 base and the J gene lost 0 bases, with 3 bases spanning the gap. CDR1 is DFQATT and CDR2 is SNEGSKA in the germline V gene (reference sequence). This CDR3 is built from 13 residues. CDR3 sequence (DNA): TGCAGTGCTAGAGGGGCAACTAATGAAAAACTGTTTTTT. Translated: CSARGATNEKLFF.

This clonotype was seen many times. The chain has TRBV12-3 or TRBV12-4 and TRBJ1-2, with TRBD1 matching 8 bases. V gave up 6 bases and J gave up 7 bases; unmatched junction bases: 16. The CDR3 covers 16 residues. Here the CDR3 reads CASSPDRGRSLSGYTF. CDR3 nucleotide sequence: TGTGCCAGCAGCCCTGACAGGGGTCGCTCCCTAAGTGGCTACACCTTC.

J is TRBJ1-5 and V is TRBV19, with TRBD1 as a possible D gene (6 bases). The V end was cut by 2 bases, the J end by 4 bases, with 9 bases between. CDR1 and CDR2 from the germline V gene are LNHDA and SQIVND (reference sequence). The CDR3 sequence is 14 residues long. Written as DNA, the CDR3 is TGTGCCAGTAGTATATGGGGGCCTAATCAGCCCCAGCATTTT. It encodes CASSIWGPNQPQHF.

This clonotype was observed at least ten times. V gene TRBV7-9 combines with J gene TRBJ2-1, with D tentatively TRBD1 (7 bases). Germline V CDR1 and CDR2: SEHNR, FQNEAQ (reference sequence). CDR3 size: 12 residues. Trimming cost V 3 bases and J 16 bases, with 16 bases left between them. CDR3 nucleotide sequence: TGTGCCAGCAGCTTCAGGGGGGTCCGCAAATTCTTC. As protein: CASSFRGVRKFF.

This clonotype has at least ten counts. The chain couples TRBV10-3 to TRBJ2-3, with D perhaps TRBD2 (7 bases). This CDR3 has 18 amino acids. The V and J ends lost 3 bases and 3 bases respectively, with 22 bases between them. Germline CDR1 reads ENHRY; CDR2 reads SYGVKD. CDR3 nucleotides: TGTGCCATCAGTGAAGGGAGGGGGAGGGCCAGAAAAACAGATACGCAGTATTTT. Its translation: CAISEGRGRARKTDTQYF.

This clonotype showed up many times. The V and J genes are TRBV20-1 and TRBJ2-5; weak D call: TRBD2 (5 bases). V lost 3 bases to trimming and J lost 4 bases, with 9 bases between them. Germline V gene sequence: CDR1 DFQATT, CDR2 SNEGSKA (reference sequence). The CDR3 loop spans 12 amino acids. As DNA, the CDR3 is TGCAGTGCTAGCAGAGGGAGAGAGACCCAGTACTTC. Translated, it gives CSASRGRETQYF.

Many counts were recorded for this clonotype. The chain recombines TRBV10-3 with TRBJ1-2; 7 nucleotides match TRBD1. The V gene end was trimmed by 4 bases and the J gene end by 8 bases; junction bases not matched to a gene: 13. Germline V gene lookup returns CDR1 ENHRY and CDR2 SYGVKD. This CDR3 region has 15 residues. CDR3 loop: CAISAGKQGKIGYTF. DNA for the CDR3: TGTGCCATCAGTGCTGGGAAACAGGGGAAGATAGGCTACACCTTC.

The rearrangement joins TRBV5-1 to TRBJ2-1, with D perhaps being TRBD1 or TRBD2 (5 bases each). Trimming removed 4 bases from V and 1 base from J, with 12 bases in between. Germline-derived CDR1 and CDR2 are SGHRS and YFSETQ. The CDR3 sequence is 15 residues long. As DNA, the CDR3 is TGCGCCAGCAGCGCCGGGGACCGTTCCTACAATGAGCAGTTCTTC. Translation: CASSAGDRSYNEQFF.